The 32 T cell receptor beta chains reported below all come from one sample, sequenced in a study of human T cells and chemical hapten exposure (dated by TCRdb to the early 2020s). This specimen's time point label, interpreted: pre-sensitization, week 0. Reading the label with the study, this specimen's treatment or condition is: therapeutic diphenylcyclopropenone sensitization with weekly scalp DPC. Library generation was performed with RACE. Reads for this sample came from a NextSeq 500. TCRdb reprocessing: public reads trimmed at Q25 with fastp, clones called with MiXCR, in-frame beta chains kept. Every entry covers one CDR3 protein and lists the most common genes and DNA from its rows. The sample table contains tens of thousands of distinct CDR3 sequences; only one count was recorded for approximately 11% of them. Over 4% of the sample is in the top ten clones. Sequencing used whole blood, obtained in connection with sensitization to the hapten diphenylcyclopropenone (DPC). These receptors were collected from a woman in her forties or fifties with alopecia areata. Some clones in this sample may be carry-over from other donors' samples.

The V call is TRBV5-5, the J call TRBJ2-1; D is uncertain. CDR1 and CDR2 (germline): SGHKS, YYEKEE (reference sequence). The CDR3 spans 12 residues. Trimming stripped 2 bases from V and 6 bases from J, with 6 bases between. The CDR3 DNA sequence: TGTGCCAGCAGCTTTTACGGCAATGAGCAGTTCTTC. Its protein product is CASSFYGNEQFF.

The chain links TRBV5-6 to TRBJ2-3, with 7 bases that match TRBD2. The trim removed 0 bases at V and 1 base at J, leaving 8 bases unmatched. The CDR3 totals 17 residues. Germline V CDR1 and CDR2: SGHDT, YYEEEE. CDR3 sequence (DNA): TGTGCCAGCAGCTTGGAATTGGCGGGAGAAGGCACAGATACGCAGTATTTT. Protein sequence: CASSLELAGEGTDTQYF.

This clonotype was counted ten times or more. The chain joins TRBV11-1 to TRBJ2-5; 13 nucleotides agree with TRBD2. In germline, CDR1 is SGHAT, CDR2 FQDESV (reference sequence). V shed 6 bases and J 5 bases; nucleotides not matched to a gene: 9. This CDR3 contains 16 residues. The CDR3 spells CASRPPRTSGSETQYF. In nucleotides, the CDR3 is TGTGCCAGCAGACCTCCTAGGACTAGCGGGAGTGAGACCCAGTACTTC.

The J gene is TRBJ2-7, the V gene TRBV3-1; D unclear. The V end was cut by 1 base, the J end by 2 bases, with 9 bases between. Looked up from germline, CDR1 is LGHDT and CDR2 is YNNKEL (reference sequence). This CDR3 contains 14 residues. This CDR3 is CASSQGVLAYEQYF. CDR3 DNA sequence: TGTGCCAGCAGCCAAGGAGTTTTGGCCTACGAGCAGTACTTC.

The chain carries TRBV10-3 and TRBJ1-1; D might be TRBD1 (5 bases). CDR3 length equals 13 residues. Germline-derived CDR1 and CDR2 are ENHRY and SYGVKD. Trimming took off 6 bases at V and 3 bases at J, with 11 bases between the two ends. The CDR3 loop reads CAISRQGDTEAFF. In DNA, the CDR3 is TGTGCCATCAGCCGGCAGGGAGACACTGAAGCTTTCTTT.

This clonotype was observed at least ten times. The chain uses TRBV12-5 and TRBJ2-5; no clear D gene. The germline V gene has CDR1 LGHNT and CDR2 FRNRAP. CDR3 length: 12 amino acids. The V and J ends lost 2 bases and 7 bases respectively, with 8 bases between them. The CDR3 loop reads CASGLSRGTQYF. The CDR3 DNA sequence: TGTGCTAGTGGTTTGTCCCGAGGGACCCAGTACTTC.

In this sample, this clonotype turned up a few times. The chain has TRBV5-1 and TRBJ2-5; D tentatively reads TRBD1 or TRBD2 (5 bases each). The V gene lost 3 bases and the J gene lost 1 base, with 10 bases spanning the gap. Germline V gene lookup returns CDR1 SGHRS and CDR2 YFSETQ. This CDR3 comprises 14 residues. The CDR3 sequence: CASSWGPSQETQYF. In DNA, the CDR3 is TGCGCCAGCAGCTGGGGACCCTCCCAAGAGACCCAGTACTTC. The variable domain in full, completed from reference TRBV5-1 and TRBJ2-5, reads KAGVTQTPRYLIKTRGQQVTLSCSPISGHRSVSWYQQTPGQGLQFLFEYFSETQRNKGNFPGRFSGRQFSNSRSEMNVSTLELGDSALYLCASSWGPSQETQYFGPGTRLLVL.

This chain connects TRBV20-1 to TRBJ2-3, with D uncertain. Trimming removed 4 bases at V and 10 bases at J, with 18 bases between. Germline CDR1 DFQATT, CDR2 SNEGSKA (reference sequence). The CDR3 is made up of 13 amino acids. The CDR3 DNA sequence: TGCAGTGCTACCTCGGCCCCTCTTATCCCGCAGTATTTT. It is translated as CSATSAPLIPQYF.

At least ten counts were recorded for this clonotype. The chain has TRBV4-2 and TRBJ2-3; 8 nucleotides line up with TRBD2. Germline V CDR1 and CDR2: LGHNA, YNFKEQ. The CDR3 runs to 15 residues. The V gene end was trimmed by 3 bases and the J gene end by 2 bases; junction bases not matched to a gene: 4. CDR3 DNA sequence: TGTGCCAGCAGCCAGGGTAGCGGGATCACAGATACGCAGTATTTT. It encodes CASSQGSGITDTQYF.

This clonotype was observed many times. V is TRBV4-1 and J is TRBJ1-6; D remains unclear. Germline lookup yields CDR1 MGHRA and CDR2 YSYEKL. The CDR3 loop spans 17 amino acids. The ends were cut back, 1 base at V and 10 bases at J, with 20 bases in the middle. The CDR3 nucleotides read TGCGCCAGCAGCCAAGTGGTAACAAAGGGATCGGGCTCACCCCTCCACTTT. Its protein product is CASSQVVTKGSGSPLHF.

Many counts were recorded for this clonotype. The CDR3, as DNA: TGTGCCAGCTCACCACCATCAGGGTTGACTGAAGCTTTCTTT. Its translation is CASSPPSGLTEAFF. This sequence joins TRBV18 and TRBJ1-1; weak D call: TRBD1 (5 bases). The ends were cut back, 0 bases at V and 5 bases at J, with 10 bases in the middle. This CDR3 is 14 amino acids long. Germline CDR1 is KGHSH and CDR2 is LQKENI.

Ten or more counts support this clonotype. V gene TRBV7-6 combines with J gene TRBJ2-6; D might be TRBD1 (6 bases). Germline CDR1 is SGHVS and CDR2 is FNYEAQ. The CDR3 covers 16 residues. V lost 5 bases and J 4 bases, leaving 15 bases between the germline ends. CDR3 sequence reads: CASSLRGLEGANVLTF. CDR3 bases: TGTGCCAGCAGCCTCAGGGGCCTGGAAGGGGCCAACGTCCTGACTTTC.

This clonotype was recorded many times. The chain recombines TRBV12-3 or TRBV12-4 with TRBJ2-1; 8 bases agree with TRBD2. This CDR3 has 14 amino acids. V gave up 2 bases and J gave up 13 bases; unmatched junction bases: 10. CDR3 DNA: TGTGCCAGCAGTTTACGGTCAGGCGGGGGGTCCCAGTTCTTC. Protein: CASSLRSGGGSQFF.

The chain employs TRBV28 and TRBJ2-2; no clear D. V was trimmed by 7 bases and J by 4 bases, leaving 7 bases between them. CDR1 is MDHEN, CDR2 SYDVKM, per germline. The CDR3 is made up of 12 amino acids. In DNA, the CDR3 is TGTGCCAGCACTCCGGTCACCGGGGAGCTGTTTTTT. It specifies CASTPVTGELFF.

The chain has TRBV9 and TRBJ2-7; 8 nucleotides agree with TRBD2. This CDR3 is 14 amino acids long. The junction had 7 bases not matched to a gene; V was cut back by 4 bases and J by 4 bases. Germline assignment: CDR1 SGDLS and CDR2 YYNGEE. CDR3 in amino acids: CASSPASGRYEQYF. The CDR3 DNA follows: TGTGCCAGCAGCCCCGCAAGCGGGAGATACGAGCAGTACTTC.

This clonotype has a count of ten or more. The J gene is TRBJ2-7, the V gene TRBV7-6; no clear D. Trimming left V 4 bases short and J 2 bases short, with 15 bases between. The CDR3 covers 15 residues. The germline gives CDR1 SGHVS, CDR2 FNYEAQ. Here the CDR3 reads CASSSGPQATYEQYF. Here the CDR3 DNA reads TGTGCCAGCAGCTCGGGCCCGCAGGCCACCTACGAGCAGTACTTC.

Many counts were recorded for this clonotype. DNA of the CDR3: TGTGCCAGCAGCTTAGCCTTCTTTCAGAACACTGAAGCTTTCTTT. As protein: CASSLAFFQNTEAFF. The rearrangement joins TRBV7-2 to TRBJ1-1; D gene ambiguous. Germline CDR1 and CDR2: SGHTA and FQGNSA. Trimming pared 0 bases from V and 1 base from J, leaving 9 bases between. The CDR3 has 15 residues.

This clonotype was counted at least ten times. The CDR3 is CASSSVWTDVRGYNEQFF. As DNA, the CDR3 is TGTGCCAGCAGTTCGGTATGGACTGATGTTCGGGGATACAATGAGCAGTTCTTC. The chain employs TRBV7-9 and TRBJ2-1; D perhaps matches TRBD2 (5 bases). CDR1 is SEHNR and CDR2 is FQNEAQ in the germline V gene (reference sequence). Between the trimmed V and J ends, which lost 6 bases and 4 bases, there was a span of 25 bases. This CDR3 comprises 18 residues.

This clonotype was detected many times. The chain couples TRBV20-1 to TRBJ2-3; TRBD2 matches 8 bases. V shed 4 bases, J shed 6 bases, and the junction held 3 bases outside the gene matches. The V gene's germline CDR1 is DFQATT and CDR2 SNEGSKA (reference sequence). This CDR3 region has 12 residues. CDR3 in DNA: TGCAGTGCTACAAGACTAGCGGATACGCAGTATTTT. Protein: CSATRLADTQYF.

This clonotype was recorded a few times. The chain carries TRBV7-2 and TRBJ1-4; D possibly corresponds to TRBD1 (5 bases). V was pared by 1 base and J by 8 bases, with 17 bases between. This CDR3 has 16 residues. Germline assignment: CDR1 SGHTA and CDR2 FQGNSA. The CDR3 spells CASSLGSPGSGEKLFF. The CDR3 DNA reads TGTGCCAGCAGCTTAGGATCCCCAGGGAGCGGAGAAAAACTGTTTTTT.

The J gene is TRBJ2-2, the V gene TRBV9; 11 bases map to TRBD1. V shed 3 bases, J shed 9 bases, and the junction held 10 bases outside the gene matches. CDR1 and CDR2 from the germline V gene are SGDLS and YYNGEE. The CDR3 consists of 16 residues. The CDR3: CASSERPGTGGRELFF. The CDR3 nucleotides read TGTGCCAGCAGCGAACGTCCCGGGACAGGGGGTAGGGAGCTGTTTTTT.

The CDR3 protein is CASSQEGGNQETQYF. As DNA, the CDR3 is TGCGCCAGCAGCCAAGAAGGGGGAAACCAAGAGACCCAGTACTTC. The V call is TRBV4-3, the J call TRBJ2-5; D is perhaps TRBD1 (6 bases). Germline CDR1 reads LGHNA; CDR2 reads YSLEER. The V end was cut by 0 bases, the J end by 0 bases, with 8 bases between. The CDR3 consists of 15 residues.

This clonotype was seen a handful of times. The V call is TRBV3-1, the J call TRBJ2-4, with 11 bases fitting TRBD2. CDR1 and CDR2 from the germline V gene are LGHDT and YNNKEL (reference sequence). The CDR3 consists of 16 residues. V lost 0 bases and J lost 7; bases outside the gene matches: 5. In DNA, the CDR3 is TGTGCCAGCAGCCAAGAAGGAGCTAGCGGGGGGAACATTCAGTACTTC. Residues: CASSQEGASGGNIQYF.

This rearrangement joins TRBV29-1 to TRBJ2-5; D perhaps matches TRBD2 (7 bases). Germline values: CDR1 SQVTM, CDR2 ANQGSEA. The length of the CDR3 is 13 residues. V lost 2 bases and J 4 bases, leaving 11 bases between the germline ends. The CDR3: CSVEQGRGETQYF. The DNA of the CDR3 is TGCAGCGTTGAACAGGGGAGGGGAGAGACCCAGTACTTC. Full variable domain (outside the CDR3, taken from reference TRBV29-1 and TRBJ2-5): SAVISQKPSRDICQRGTSLTIQCQVDSQVTMMFWYRQQPGQSLTLIATANQGSEATYESGFVIDKFPISRPNLTFSTLTVSNMSPEDSSIYLCSVEQGRGETQYFGPGTRLLVL.

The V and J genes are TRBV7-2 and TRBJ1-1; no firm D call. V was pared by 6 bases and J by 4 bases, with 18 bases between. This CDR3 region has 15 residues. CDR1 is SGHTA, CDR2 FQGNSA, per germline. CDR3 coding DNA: TGTGCCAGCAGGCCTTCCGAACACTTTGGCACTGAAGCTTTCTTT. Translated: CASRPSEHFGTEAFF.

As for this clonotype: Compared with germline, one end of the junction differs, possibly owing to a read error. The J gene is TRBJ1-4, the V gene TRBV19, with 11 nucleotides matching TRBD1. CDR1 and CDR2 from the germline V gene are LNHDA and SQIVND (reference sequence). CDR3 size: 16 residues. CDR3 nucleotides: TGTGCCAGTTCCGATCCGGGACAGGGGGGCCCTGAAAAACTGTCTTTT. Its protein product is CASSDPGQGGPEKLSF.

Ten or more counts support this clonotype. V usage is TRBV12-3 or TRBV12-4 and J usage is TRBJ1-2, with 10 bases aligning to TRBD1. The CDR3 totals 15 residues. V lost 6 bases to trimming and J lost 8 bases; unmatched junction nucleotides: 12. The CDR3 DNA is TGTGCCAGCAGAACCGGGACAGGGGAGATCTCAGGCTACACCTTC. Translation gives CASRTGTGEISGYTF.

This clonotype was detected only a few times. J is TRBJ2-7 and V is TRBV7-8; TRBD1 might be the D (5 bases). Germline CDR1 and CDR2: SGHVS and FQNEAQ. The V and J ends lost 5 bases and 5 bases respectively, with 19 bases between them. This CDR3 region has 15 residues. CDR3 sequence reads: CASSLTSLPGNEQYF. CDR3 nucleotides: TGTGCCAGCAGCCTGACCAGCTTACCAGGGAACGAGCAGTACTTC.

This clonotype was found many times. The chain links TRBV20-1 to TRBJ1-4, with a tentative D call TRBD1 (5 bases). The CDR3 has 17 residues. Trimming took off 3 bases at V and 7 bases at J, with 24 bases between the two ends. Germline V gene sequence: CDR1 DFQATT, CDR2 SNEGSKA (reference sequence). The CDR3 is CSASSGADPFRGEKLFF. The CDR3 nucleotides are TGCAGTGCTAGCTCTGGGGCCGACCCGTTTCGGGGTGAAAAACTGTTTTTT.

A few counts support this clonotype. CDR3: CASSWGFDNQPQHF. In DNA, the CDR3 is TGTGCCAGCAGCTGGGGCTTTGACAATCAGCCCCAGCATTTT. The chain carries TRBV5-6 and TRBJ1-5; D perhaps matches TRBD1 (5 bases). This CDR3 is built from 14 residues. Germline CDR1 SGHDT, CDR2 YYEEEE. V was clipped by 3 bases and J by 3 bases, with 10 bases between them.

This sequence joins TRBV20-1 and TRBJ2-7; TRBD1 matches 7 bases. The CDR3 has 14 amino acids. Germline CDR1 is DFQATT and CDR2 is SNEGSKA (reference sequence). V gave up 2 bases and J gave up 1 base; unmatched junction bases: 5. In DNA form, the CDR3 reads TGCAGTGCTAGAAAACAGGGGCGGTCCTACGAGCAGTACTTC. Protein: CSARKQGRSYEQYF.

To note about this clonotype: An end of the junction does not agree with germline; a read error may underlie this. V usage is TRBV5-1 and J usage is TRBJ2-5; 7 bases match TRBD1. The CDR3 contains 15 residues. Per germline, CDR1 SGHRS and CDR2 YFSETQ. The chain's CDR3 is CASSSKRQGQETRYF. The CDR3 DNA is TGCGCCAGCAGCTCCAAGCGACAGGGCCAAGAGACCCGGTACTTC.